This is a list of T cell receptor beta chains from one sample in a study of shared clonotypes between healthy human individuals. The assay was immunoSEQ multiplex PCR, and TCRdb's table has in-frame clones only and misses some. The table records 650,000 to 800,000 clones, 55% to 75% of them present only once. The material sequenced was memory CD4+ T cells sorted from blood. These receptors originate from a woman aged 30 to 39 in good health. Each CDR3 is given with its conserved first and last residue. A D gene is named only where the DNA matches it firmly. Size values are once, few and many counts, or a class for expanded clones, and some rows have none.

d_gene	abundance	j_gene	v_gene	CDR3nt	CDR3aa
-	once	TRBJ1-1	TRBV5-4	TGTGCCAGCAGCGGTGGGGCAATAAACACTGAAGCTTTCTTT	CASSGGAINTEAFF
TRBD2	once	TRBJ2-7	TRBV5-1	TGCGCCAGCAGCTCGCGGGAGAAGGCGATTCACGAGCAGTACTTC	CASSSREKAIHEQYF
-	-	TRBJ2-7	TRBV7-9	TGTGCCAGCAGCTTAGTAGGGGGAACCTACGAGCAGTACTTC	CASSLVGGTYEQYF
-	once	TRBJ2-1	TRBV5-1	TGCGCCAGCAGCTCGGACTTCACCTCCAACAATGAGCAGTTCTTC	CASSSDFTSNNEQFF
-	-	TRBJ2-7	TRBV29-1	TGCAGCGTTGAAGTGAGGGGTGATGGGTACGAGCAGTACTTC	CSVEVRGDGYEQYF
-	-	TRBJ1-3	TRBV19	TGTGCCAGTACAGGGACCCCTGGAAACACCATATATTTT	CASTGTPGNTIYF
TRBD2	-	TRBJ2-1	TRBV11-3	TGTGCCAGCAGCTTATGGGGACTAGCGAATGAGCAGTTCTTC	CASSLWGLANEQFF
-	-	TRBJ2-4	TRBV4-1	TGCGCCAGCAGACCAGGGGGGCGGGAGAAAACCGCGGCCAAAAACATTCAGTACTTC	CASRPGGREKTAAKNIQYF
-	-	TRBJ2-7	TRBV6-1	TGTGCCAGCAGTACGGACAGCTACGAGCAGTACTTC	CASSTDSYEQYF
-	-	TRBJ1-5	TRBV2	TGTGCCAGCAGTGGAGCAGGGCCTAATCAGCCCCAGCATTTT	CASSGAGPNQPQHF
-	-	TRBJ1-2	TRBV28	TGTGCCAGCAGTAAACTCGACGGTTCTAACTATGGCTACACCTTC	CASSKLDGSNYGYTF
-	once	TRBJ1-5	TRBV27	TGTGCCAGCAGTTCCTCCGACAGCAATCAGCCCCAGCATTTT	CASSSSDSNQPQHF
-	-	TRBJ2-7	TRBV6-5	TGTGCCAGCAGTTACTCCCTAGACACCTCAGAGCAGTACTTC	CASSYSLDTSEQYF
TRBD2	-	TRBJ2-3	TRBV2	TGTGCCAGCACCCAATTGACTAGCATGACAGATACGCAGTATTTT	CASTQLTSMTDTQYF
TRBD2	few	TRBJ2-3	TRBV6-6	TGTGCCAGCATGGGCCTGCTAGCGGGATCAACAGATACGCAGTATTTT	CASMGLLAGSTDTQYF
TRBD2	-	TRBJ2-7	TRBV10-3	TGTGCCATCAGTGACCTTCGGGCGGGAGAAGGCGAGCAGTACTTC	CAISDLRAGEGEQYF
-	-	TRBJ1-1	TRBV2	TGTGCCAGCAGTGTGGAGGCGGACACTGAAGCTTTCTTT	CASSVEADTEAFF
-	-	TRBJ1-4	TRBV5-4	TGTGCCAGCAGCCTAGGACAGAGCCCTAATGAAAAACTGTTTTTT	CASSLGQSPNEKLFF
TRBD1	-	TRBJ2-1	TRBV11-2	TGTGCCAGCACCCGACAGGGCAATGAGCAGTTCTTC	CASTRQGNEQFF
-	-	TRBJ1-4	TRBV28	TGTGCCAGCAGAACAACCGGGGCTTCTAATGAAAAACTGTTTTTT	CASRTTGASNEKLFF
-	-	TRBJ2-5	TRBV4-2	TGTGCCAGCAGCCTCGATCCTCGAGGGGCACAAGAGACCCAGTACTTC	CASSLDPRGAQETQYF
-	-	TRBJ1-1	TRBV7-3	TGTGCCAGCAGCTCGACACTAGGGACTGAAGCTTTCTTT	CASSSTLGTEAFF
-	-	TRBJ2-3	TRBV5-1	TGCGCCAGCAGCTTGATAGCAGATACGCAGTATTTT	CASSLIADTQYF
-	-	TRBJ2-2	TRBV28	TGTGCCAGCAGTATAGGGTGGGGCGGGGAGCTGTTTTTT	CASSIGWGGELFF
TRBD1	-	TRBJ2-5	TRBV7-9	TGTGCCAGCAGCGTGGACAGGGGGCACGAGACCCAGTACTTC	CASSVDRGHETQYF
-	once	TRBJ2-3	TRBV27	TGTGCCAGCAGTTTATGGGGCAGGAGCACAGATACGCAGTATTTT	CASSLWGRSTDTQYF
TRBD2	-	TRBJ2-2	TRBV5-1	TGCGCCAGCAGCTTGGTCGCGGGAGAAGCCGGGGAGCTGTTTTTT	CASSLVAGEAGELFF
-	-	TRBJ1-4	TRBV27	TGTGCCAGCAGTGCAACCCCAGGCTCGCATGAAAAACTGTTTTTT	CASSATPGSHEKLFF
-	-	TRBJ1-1	TRBV5-1	TGCGCCAGCAGCCCTCTAGAGGGTCCCACTGAAGCTTTCTTT	CASSPLEGPTEAFF
TRBD2	many	TRBJ2-3	TRBV4-2	TGTGCCAGCAGAAGCGGGAGTGGAGATACGCAGTATTTT	CASRSGSGDTQYF
-	-	TRBJ2-6	TRBV14	TGTGCCAGCAGCCGCCTCCTTGCTTCCTCTGGGGCCAACGTCCTGACTTTC	CASSRLLASSGANVLTF
-	-	TRBJ2-7	TRBV19	TGTGCCACCCCTAAAGGGCAGTACTTC	CATPKGQYF
TRBD1	-	TRBJ2-6	TRBV4-1	TGCGCCAGCAGTTGGACAGGGCGCGGGGCCAACGTCCTGACTTTC	CASSWTGRGANVLTF
-	-	TRBJ2-1	TRBV5-1	TGCGCCAGCAGCTTGGGAGGGACCGACCCCTACAATGAGCAGTTCTTC	CASSLGGTDPYNEQFF
TRBD1	-	TRBJ2-7	TRBV28	TGTGCCAGCAGACCAGGGGGCTCCCCCTACGAGCAGTACTTC	CASRPGGSPYEQYF